Reported below is one TCR beta chain. Its antigen remains unidentified. V was clipped by 3 bases and J by 12 bases, with 12 bases between them. Germline lookup yields CDR1 SNHLY and CDR2 FYNNEI. This CDR3 contains 12 residues. This sample was included in a study of shared clonotypes between healthy human individuals. Study findings and constraints: Among donors, clonotype sharing was expected to be affected by sequencing depth. Investigators collected only blood, and repertoires in tissues likely differ.

Replicate PCRs were loaded with approximately 310 ng DNA from unsorted PBMC, about 30,000 T cell genomes. Some clones are missing from TCRdb's copy, which holds only in-frame ones; the method was immunoSEQ multiplex PCR. The data show fewer than 650,000 clones, roughly 79% seen once. The rearrangement uses TRBV2 and TRBJ2-1; a weak D match, TRBD1 (6 bases). The receptor's source is a woman aged 35 to 49 in good health. Some clones in this sample may be carry-over from other donors' samples. The sequencing input was PBMCs. The CDR3, as DNA: TGTGCCAGCAGTGAGGGCAGGGGATCGCAGTTCTTC. Translation: CASSEGRGSQFF.